Each of the 18 T cell receptor beta chains below was sequenced from the same sample in a study of T-cell memory formation after mild COVID-19. TCRdb recomputed calls from the 5' RACE reads with MiXCR, one row per CDR3 protein. The sample holds under 450,000 distinct CDR3 sequences; around 22% are singletons and the top ten take roughly 14%. The sequencing input was PBMCs or a T cell subset sorted from them (not recorded which). The receptors derive from an adult woman who had mild COVID-19 (a few samples of this study predate the infection). Cell type and time point are not known.

This clonotype showed up just a few times. V gene TRBV5-1 combines with J gene TRBJ2-1; no definite D call. CDR1 is SGHRS and CDR2 is YFSETQ in the germline V gene. CDR3 length: 15 amino acids. The V end was cut by 4 bases, the J end by 3 bases, with 14 bases between. This CDR3 reads CASSPEGSLYNEQFF. CDR3 DNA sequence: TGCGCCAGCAGCCCCGAAGGTTCCCTCTACAATGAGCAGTTCTTC.

Only a few counts were recorded for this clonotype. V and J are TRBV9 and TRBJ1-1; D unresolved. The CDR3 runs to 15 residues. Trimming took 0 bases from V and 5 from J, leaving 14 bases between them. Germline V lookup: CDR1 SGDLS, CDR2 YYNGEE. The CDR3 is CASSVGFGLETEAFF. CDR3 DNA: TGTGCCAGCAGCGTAGGTTTCGGCCTGGAAACTGAAGCTTTCTTT.

Of note for this clonotype: A junction end diverges from the germline sequence, so it may reflect a read error. The rearrangement uses TRBV7-7 and TRBJ2-2, with D unresolved. Germline lookup yields CDR1 SSHAT and CDR2 FNYEAQ (reference sequence). The CDR3 loop spans 13 amino acids. CDR3 nucleotide sequence: TGTGCTAGCAGTTGGGGGAACACCGGGGAGCTGTTTTTT. This sequence encodes CASSWGNTGELFF. Variable domain in full (rest from reference TRBV7-7 and TRBJ2-2): GAGVSQSPRYKVTKRGQDVTLRCDPISSHATLYWYQQALGQGPEFLTYFNYEAQPDKSGLPSDRFSAERPEGSISTLTIQRTEQRDSAMYRCASSWGNTGELFFGEGSRLTVL.

The genes are TRBV20-1 and TRBJ2-3; D might be TRBD1 (6 bases). Looked up from germline, CDR1 is DFQATT and CDR2 is SNEGSKA (reference sequence). There are 12 residues in the CDR3. V dropped 3 bases and J dropped 8 bases, with 12 bases sitting between them. The DNA for the CDR3 is TGCAGTGCTAGGATACAGGGTGGTACGCAGTATTTT. Translated, it gives CSARIQGGTQYF.

This clonotype was seen just once. The V call is TRBV12-3 or TRBV12-4, the J call TRBJ2-3, with 11 bases aligning to TRBD1. V gave up 8 bases and J gave up 4 bases; unmatched junction bases: 8. This CDR3 contains 15 residues. The CDR3 DNA reads TGTGCCAGCGTAAGGACAGGGGGCGTCGCAGATACGCAGTATTTT. Its protein is CASVRTGGVADTQYF.

The V gene is TRBV12-3 or TRBV12-4, the J gene TRBJ2-3; 10 nucleotides match TRBD1. Trimming at V came to 6 bases and at J to 6 bases, leaving 9 bases not matched to a gene. The CDR3 has 15 residues. The CDR3: CASSLGTGEWDTQYF. The DNA of the CDR3 is TGTGCCAGCAGCCTCGGGACAGGGGAGTGGGATACGCAGTATTTT.

The V and J genes are TRBV24-1 and TRBJ2-1; tentatively, D is TRBD2 (5 bases). V lost 3 bases and J 3 bases, leaving 5 bases between the germline ends. This CDR3 spans 13 amino acids. Per germline, CDR1 KGHDR and CDR2 SFDVKD. Here the CDR3 DNA reads TGTGCCACCAGTGATACTAGCTACAATGAGCAGTTCTTC. Its protein is CATSDTSYNEQFF.

This clonotype was counted between two and nine times. J is TRBJ1-2 and V is TRBV7-9, with no clear D. The germline V and J ends were trimmed by 1 base and 8 bases, with 17 bases remaining between them. The CDR3 spans 15 residues. In germline, CDR1 is SEHNR, CDR2 FQNEAQ (reference sequence). The CDR3 DNA reads TGTGCCAGCAGCTTAGAGGTGCGGGCCTCCGGAGGCTACACCTTC. As protein: CASSLEVRASGGYTF. The whole variable domain, remainder taken from reference TRBV7-9 and TRBJ1-2, is DTGVSQNPRHKITKRGQNVTFRCDPISEHNRLYWYRQTLGQGPEFLTYFQNEAQLEKSRLLSDRFSAERPKGSFSTLEIQRTEQGDSAMYLCASSLEVRASGGYTFGSGTRLTVV.

This clonotype occurred a few times. The chain employs TRBV15 and TRBJ2-1, with a tentative D call TRBD1 (6 bases). This CDR3 has 13 amino acids. The V gene lost 1 base and the J gene lost 6 bases, with 7 bases spanning the gap. Germline V gives CDR1 LNHNV, CDR2 YYDKDF (reference sequence). The CDR3 DNA sequence: TGTGCCACCAGCAGAGTACAGGGCAATGAGCAGTTCTTC. Encoded protein: CATSRVQGNEQFF.

This clonotype has more than one count but fewer than ten. This chain uses TRBV11-2 with TRBJ1-1; D unresolved. V was clipped by 5 bases and J by 0 bases, with 13 bases between them. The CDR3 runs to 15 residues. CDR1 is SGHAT and CDR2 is FQNNGV in the germline V gene. The CDR3 DNA follows: TGTGCCAGCAGCCGACCTCTCGGGCTGAACACTGAAGCTTTCTTT. It is translated as CASSRPLGLNTEAFF.

This clonotype was observed at least ten times. The gene calls are TRBV27 and TRBJ2-1; D remains ambiguous. The V gene's germline CDR1 is MNHEY and CDR2 SMNVEV (reference sequence). The CDR3 spans 14 residues. The V gene lost 2 bases and the J gene lost 7 bases, with 12 bases spanning the gap. CDR3 sequence reads: CASSLTPLGNEQFF. The CDR3 DNA sequence: TGTGCCAGCAGTTTAACGCCCCTAGGAAATGAGCAGTTCTTC.

The chain carries TRBV29-1 and TRBJ2-1; D gene ambiguous. Germline CDR1 reads SQVTM; CDR2 reads ANQGSEA. V was cut by 3 bases and J by 4 bases, with 13 bases left in between. This CDR3 comprises 14 residues. The DNA for the CDR3 is TGCAGCGTTGACGGGCGGATGTTATACAATGAGCAGTTCTTC. Translated, it gives CSVDGRMLYNEQFF.

The J gene is TRBJ1-5, the V gene TRBV5-5; D might be TRBD1 (5 bases). The CDR3 loop spans 14 amino acids. Per the germline V gene, CDR1 is SGHKS and CDR2 is YYEKEE (reference sequence). The V end was cut by 8 bases, the J end by 0 bases, with 12 bases between. The CDR3 spells CARGRQGSNQPQHF. CDR3 bases: TGTGCCAGGGGTCGCCAGGGTAGCAATCAGCCCCAGCATTTT. Full variable domain (missing parts from reference TRBV5-5 and TRBJ1-5): DAGVTQSPTHLIKTRGQQVTLRCSPISGHKSVSWYQQVLGQGPQFIFQYYEKEERGRGNFPDRFSARQFPNYSSELNVNALLLGDSALYLCARGRQGSNQPQHFGDGTRLSIL.

The genes are TRBV20-1 and TRBJ1-2; TRBD1 is a possible D gene (5 bases). Germline-derived CDR1 and CDR2 are DFQATT and SNEGSKA (reference sequence). The CDR3 runs 13 residues. The V gene lost 3 bases and the J gene lost 2 bases, with 10 bases spanning the gap. The CDR3 loop reads CSASSRGNYGYTF. CDR3 in DNA: TGCAGTGCTAGTTCTCGGGGGAACTATGGCTACACCTTC.

This clonotype was observed a few times. The gene calls are TRBV10-2 and TRBJ2-5, with TRBD2 matching over 7 bases. After removal of 8 bases from V and 2 bases from J, the junction contained 5 bases not matched to a gene. CDR1 is WSHSY and CDR2 is SAAADI in the germline V gene. The CDR3 has 13 residues. The CDR3 DNA reads as TGCGCCAGCGGTACGGGACTACAAGAGACCCAGTACTTC. Residues: CASGTGLQETQYF.

The CDR3 sequence is CASSQSRFGTDTQYF. The CDR3 nucleotides read TGTGCCAGCAGCCAATCTCGGTTTGGCACAGATACGCAGTATTTT. The chain recombines TRBV7-9 with TRBJ2-3; D call uncertain. The CDR3 length is 15 residues. Trimming stripped 5 bases from V and 1 base from J, with 13 bases between. Looked up from germline, CDR1 is SEHNR and CDR2 is FQNEAQ (reference sequence).

This clonotype was detected a few times. The chain employs TRBV7-2 and TRBJ2-5; tentative D call: TRBD2 (6 bases). The CDR3 totals 15 residues. V was clipped by 4 bases and J by 5 bases, with 17 bases between them. Germline V gene data show CDR1 as SGHTA and CDR2 as FQGNSA. CDR3 sequence reads: CASSWEWGRTETQYF. As DNA, the CDR3 is TGTGCCAGCAGCTGGGAATGGGGGAGGACGGAGACCCAGTACTTC.

In its sample, this clonotype was seen once. The rearrangement joins TRBV7-8 to TRBJ1-5, with D maybe TRBD1 (5 bases). The germline V gene encodes CDR1 SGHVS and CDR2 FQNEAQ. V lost 5 bases to trimming and J lost 6 bases, with 14 bases between them. The CDR3 loop spans 14 amino acids. The CDR3 here is CASSPLDTSQPQHF. The CDR3 bases are TGTGCCAGCAGCCCCCTGGACACTTCTCAGCCCCAGCATTTT.